These T cell receptor beta chains were read from a single sample in a study of blood T cell repertoires in COVID-19. Using immunoSEQ multiplex PCR, the repertoire was profiled, and TCRdb retains in-frame clones only, with some absent. The data contain 350,000 to 450,000 clones, approximately 90% of them singletons. The sample comprised PBMCs or T cells enriched from blood (not recorded which). All receptors come from a woman under 30 who had been exposed to COVID-19. The CDR3 runs from the conserved cysteine through the conserved F or W. D genes are given only for firm matches. Expanded clones are given a class, and other clones once, few, many or no size at all.

J: TRBJ1-1
D: -
V: TRBV27
size: -
CDR3: CASRPWALNTEAFF
DNA: TGTGCCAGCAGACCGTGGGCCCTGAACACTGAAGCTTTCTTT

J: TRBJ1-5
D: TRBD1
V: TRBV7-6
size: once
CDR3: CASSLQGANQPQHF
DNA: TGTGCCAGCAGCTTACAGGGGGCGAATCAGCCCCAGCATTTT

J: TRBJ1-5
D: -
V: TRBV19
size: -
CDR3: CASTLTWGGSNQPQHF
DNA: TGTGCCAGTACCCTCACCTGGGGGGGTAGCAATCAGCCCCAGCATTTT

J: TRBJ2-2
D: TRBD2
V: TRBV2
size: -
CDR3: CASRWPSGGAGELFF
DNA: TGTGCCAGCAGATGGCCTAGCGGGGGGGCCGGGGAGCTGTTTTTT

J: TRBJ2-7
D: TRBD1
V: TRBV27
size: -
CDR3: CASSLYGDSSSYEQYF
DNA: TGTGCCAGCAGTTTATATGGGGACAGCAGCTCCTACGAGCAGTACTTC

J: TRBJ1-4
D: TRBD1
V: TRBV5-1
size: few
CDR3: CASSSTGATNEKLFF
DNA: TGCGCCAGCAGCTCTACAGGGGCAACTAATGAAAAACTGTTTTTT

J: TRBJ2-3
D: -
V: TRBV5-6
size: -
CDR3: CASSLRTDPSTDTQYF
DNA: TGTGCCAGCAGCTTGAGAACAGACCCTAGCACAGATACGCAGTATTTT

J: TRBJ2-3
D: -
V: TRBV5-1
size: -
CDR3: CASSPGTPTDTQYF
DNA: TGCGCCAGCAGCCCGGGAACCCCCACAGATACGCAGTATTTT

J: TRBJ2-5
D: -
V: TRBV13
size: -
CDR3: CASSSRARQETQYF
DNA: TGTGCCAGCAGCTCCAGGGCGCGCCAAGAGACCCAGTACTTC

J: TRBJ2-1
D: TRBD2
V: TRBV28
size: once
CDR3: CASSFPSGMEQFF
DNA: TGTGCCAGCAGTTTTCCTAGCGGGATGGAGCAGTTCTTC

J: TRBJ2-7
D: TRBD1
V: TRBV6-5
size: -
CDR3: CASSYSDRGPYEQYF
DNA: TGTGCCAGCAGTTACTCGGACAGGGGACCCTACGAGCAGTACTTC

J: TRBJ1-1
D: -
V: TRBV4-1
size: -
CDR3: CASSQGRENTEAFF
DNA: TGCGCCAGCAGCCAAGGTCGAGAGAACACTGAAGCTTTCTTT

J: TRBJ2-6
D: TRBD1
V: TRBV5-1
size: once
CDR3: CASSYGTDLSGANVLTF
DNA: TGCGCCAGCAGCTACGGGACAGATCTCTCTGGGGCCAACGTCCTGACTTTC

J: TRBJ2-1
D: TRBD2
V: TRBV3-1/TRBV3-2
size: once
CDR3: CASSQLAENEQFF
DNA: TGTGCCAGCAGCCAACTAGCGGAGAATGAGCAGTTCTTC

J: TRBJ2-1
D: TRBD1
V: TRBV4-1
size: -
CDR3: CASSGEGQTSSYNEQFF
DNA: TGCGCCAGCAGCGGAGAGGGACAGACCAGCTCCTACAATGAGCAGTTCTTC

J: TRBJ1-4
D: -
V: TRBV7-2
size: -
CDR3: CASSLVGGLGEKLFF
DNA: TGTGCCAGCAGCTTAGTGGGGGGTCTGGGTGAAAAACTGTTTTTT

J: TRBJ1-5
D: -
V: TRBV7-2
size: -
CDR3: CASSFLYSNQPQHF
DNA: TGTGCCAGCAGCTTCCTTTATAGCAATCAGCCCCAGCATTTT

J: TRBJ1-1
D: TRBD1
V: TRBV5-1
size: -
CDR3: CASSLGQGAAEAFF
DNA: TGCGCCAGCAGCTTGGGACAGGGGGCTGCTGAAGCTTTCTTT

J: TRBJ1-2
D: TRBD1
V: TRBV23-1
size: -
CDR3: CASSTQGVAFVDGYTF
DNA: TGCGCCAGCAGTACACAGGGGGTCGCCTTTGTGGATGGCTACACCTTC

J: TRBJ1-1
D: -
V: TRBV19
size: -
CDR3: CASSIRGEETQAFF
DNA: TGTGCCAGTAGTATTCGAGGGGAGGAGACCCAAGCTTTCTTT

J: TRBJ1-2
D: TRBD1
V: TRBV27
size: -
CDR3: CASTGQGHYGYTF
DNA: TGTGCCAGCACTGGACAGGGACACTATGGCTACACCTTC

J: TRBJ1-2
D: -
V: TRBV18
size: -
CDR3: CASSPIDNNYGYTF
DNA: TGTGCCAGCTCACCAATCGACAATAACTATGGCTACACCTTC

J: TRBJ2-1
D: TRBD1
V: TRBV25-1
size: -
CDR3: CASSAFGQGGNNEQFF
DNA: TGTGCCAGCAGTGCCTTCGGACAGGGGGGAAACAATGAGCAGTTCTTC

J: TRBJ1-6
D: TRBD1
V: TRBV7-8
size: -
CDR3: CASSLGRTGLSPLHF
DNA: TGTGCCAGCAGCTTAGGGCGGACAGGCCTTTCACCCCTCCACTTT

J: TRBJ2-3
D: TRBD1
V: TRBV5-1
size: -
CDR3: CASSSYRGTGTDTQYF
DNA: TGCGCCAGCAGCTCCTACAGGGGAACGGGGACAGATACGCAGTATTTT

J: TRBJ2-7
D: -
V: TRBV7-9
size: -
CDR3: CASSLVAASYEQYF
DNA: TGTGCCAGCAGCTTAGTTGCGGCCTCCTACGAGCAGTACTTC

J: TRBJ2-7
D: -
V: TRBV2
size: -
CDR3: CASSEWVTDGEQYF
DNA: TGTGCCAGCAGTGAATGGGTGACAGACGGCGAGCAGTACTTC

J: TRBJ2-5
D: -
V: TRBV12-3/TRBV12-4
size: once
CDR3: CASTNRETQYF
DNA: TGTGCCAGCACTAACCGAGAGACCCAGTACTTC

J: TRBJ1-1
D: -
V: TRBV5-1
size: -
CDR3: CASRHRDLNTEAFF
DNA: TGCGCCAGCAGACACAGGGACCTGAACACTGAAGCTTTCTTT

J: TRBJ2-2
D: TRBD1
V: TRBV19
size: many
CDR3: CASRIPGQGNTGELFF
DNA: TGTGCCAGTAGAATCCCAGGACAGGGTAACACCGGGGAGCTGTTTTTT

J: TRBJ1-5
D: TRBD1
V: TRBV10-2
size: -
CDR3: CASRRTGYSNQPQHF
DNA: TGCGCCAGCAGAAGGACAGGGTATAGCAATCAGCCCCAGCATTTT

J: TRBJ1-2
D: TRBD1
V: TRBV7-2
size: -
CDR3: CASSPQRGQRYGYTF
DNA: TGTGCCAGCAGCCCCCAAAGGGGGCAGAGATATGGCTACACCTTC

J: TRBJ1-4
D: -
V: TRBV27
size: -
CDR3: CASSLFPGRDEKLFF
DNA: TGCGCCAGCAGTTTATTCCCCGGGAGAGATGAAAAACTGTTTTTT

J: TRBJ2-2
D: -
V: TRBV7-2
size: -
CDR3: CASSLAALAVGELFF
DNA: TGTGCCAGCAGCTTAGCAGCCCTAGCCGTCGGGGAGCTGTTTTTT

J: TRBJ2-7
D: -
V: TRBV6-5
size: -
CDR3: CASSSSVHEQYF
DNA: TGTGCCAGCAGTTCTAGCGTCCACGAGCAGTACTTC

J: TRBJ1-3
D: TRBD1
V: TRBV2
size: -
CDR3: CASSELVTGAGNTIYF
DNA: TGTGCCAGCAGTGAACTGGTGACAGGGGCAGGAAACACCATATATTTT

J: TRBJ1-6
D: -
V: TRBV5-5
size: -
CDR3: CASSFALQQANSPLHF
DNA: TGTGCCAGCAGCTTCGCACTGCAACAGGCTAATTCACCCCTCCACTTT

J: TRBJ2-7
D: TRBD2
V: TRBV4-1
size: few
CDR3: CASSQVPGGRLYEQYF
DNA: TGCGCCAGCAGCCAAGTGCCGGGAGGCAGACTCTACGAGCAGTACTTC

J: TRBJ1-5
D: TRBD1
V: TRBV6-5
size: -
CDR3: CASRPGTGGYQPQHF
DNA: TGTGCCAGCAGACCCGGGACAGGGGGATATCAGCCCCAGCATTTT